This T cell receptor (beta chain) was identified during a study of cytomegalovirus exposure and HLA in healthy donors. Study-level background: Genotyping of nearly 400 donors showed that approximately 83% belonged to the Caucasian-associated ancestry cluster. General study points: Among the most significant clusters, several appeared linked to common viral pathogens in a later analysis. An observed cluster of highly shared sequence variants was recorded as a likely sequencing artifact.

13 Jbeta primers and 60 Vbeta primers were used for the PCR. Sequencing was performed with immunoSEQ multiplex PCR; in TCRdb, only in-frame clones are kept and a portion is missing. Of 120,000 to 150,000 clones listed, over 65% were seen once; the top ten hold around 2.9%. Concerning this clone: What it recognizes is unknown.

The receptor comes from a man between 40 and 49 years old in good health and CMV-seropositive. Material: PBMCs.

The CDR3 DNA is TGTGCCAGTGGCCCGGGTGTGACTAATGAAAAACTGTTTTTT. It codes for CASGPGVTNEKLFF. This rearrangement joins TRBV28 to TRBJ1-4, with D hard to call. Germline V gene data show CDR1 as MDHEN and CDR2 as SYDVKM. This CDR3 spans 14 amino acids. V was clipped by 9 bases and J by 2 bases, with 13 bases between them.